This entry lists 31 T cell receptor beta chains sequenced from one sample in a study of shared clonotypes between healthy human individuals (dated by TCRdb to the early 2020s). Receptor libraries were prepared by the immunoSEQ multiplex PCR assay. Not all clones reach the TCRdb copy of this immuneACCESS table, which keeps in-frame sequences only. Checked studies attribute under half of the gap to unresolved V genes and leave the rest unexplained. The sample records roughly 1.5 million clones, approximately 98% of which are singletons. Jointly, the top ten make up approximately 0.44% of the sample. The sequenced material came from naive CD4+ T cells sorted from blood. The intended sense of this specimen's cell subset or site label: CD45RA+ positively selected. The receptors originated from a man aged 25 to 45 in good health.

The chain employs TRBV4-3 and TRBJ2-7; D not certain. Germline V gene data show CDR1 as LGHNA and CDR2 as YSLEER. V was pared by 4 bases and J by 0 bases, with 16 bases between. The CDR3 loop spans 16 amino acids. The CDR3 DNA follows: TGCGCCAGCAGCCGGGCCTTGAGTAGCAACTCCTACGAGCAGTACTTC. It yields the protein CASSRALSSNSYEQYF.

The chain is built from TRBV5-1 and TRBJ2-4; 9 bases align to TRBD1. Germline CDR1 and CDR2: SGHRS and YFSETQ. V dropped 3 bases and J dropped 8; count of bases not matched to a gene: 6. The CDR3 covers 14 residues. The CDR3 nucleotides are TGCGCCAGCAGCTGGGGACAGGGACGGGACATTCAGTACTTC. Amino acids: CASSWGQGRDIQYF.

Of note for this clone: Within the sample, other DNA sequences also encode this same CDR3. The chain couples TRBV11-3 to TRBJ2-1, with TRBD2 as a possible D gene (5 bases). Germline CDR1 is SGHNT and CDR2 is YENEEA. This CDR3 is built from 14 residues. V lost 1 base and J 7 bases, leaving 11 bases between the germline ends. CDR3 region: CASSLGGVGNEQFF. The CDR3 nucleotides read TGTGCCAGCAGCTTAGGGGGAGTAGGGAATGAGCAGTTCTTC.

The V call is TRBV5-1, the J call TRBJ1-1, with a possible D match to TRBD1 (6 bases). V lost 0 bases and J lost 5, with 11 bases in between. Germline CDR1 reads SGHRS; CDR2 reads YFSETQ. This CDR3 contains 14 residues. The CDR3 nucleotides read TGCGCCAGCAGCTTGGCCCAGGGGCAGACTGAAGCTTTCTTT. Residues: CASSLAQGQTEAFF.

This clone was seen only once. V usage is TRBV5-5 and J usage is TRBJ2-2; 7 bases agree with TRBD1. CDR3 length: 15 residues. Germline-derived CDR1 and CDR2 are SGHKS and YYEKEE (reference sequence). V was clipped by 0 bases and J by 4 bases; unmatched bases: 3. The CDR3 nucleotides read TGTGCCAGCAGCTTGGTGGGACAGCGCACCGGGGAGCTGTTTTTT. Its translation is CASSLVGQRTGELFF.

V usage is TRBV15 and J usage is TRBJ2-7; 14 nucleotides line up with TRBD2. J lost 6 bases, V lost 0 bases, and 19 bases had no gene match. The CDR3 runs to 21 residues. Germline V gene lookup returns CDR1 LNHNV and CDR2 YYDKDF (reference sequence). In DNA form, the CDR3 reads TGTGCCACCAGCAGAGACCAGCCGGCGTCAAGTGGGACTAGCGGGAGATTCGAGCAGTACTTC. Its protein product is CATSRDQPASSGTSGRFEQYF.

The chain links TRBV2 to TRBJ1-2; no definite D call. CDR3 size: 11 residues. Trimming pared 5 bases from V and 9 bases from J, leaving 10 bases between. The V gene's germline CDR1 is SNHLY and CDR2 FYNNEI. In nucleotides, the CDR3 is TGTGCCAGCAGTAGTTGGGAGAGCTACACCTTC. Translated, it gives CASSSWESYTF.

This sequence joins TRBV7-3 and TRBJ2-7; D not resolved. The CDR3 totals 15 residues. V dropped 2 bases and J dropped 2 bases, with 13 bases sitting between them. From germline, CDR1 is SGHTA and CDR2 FQGTGA. This CDR3 is CASSLGVGFTYEQYF. The CDR3 DNA is TGTGCCAGCAGCTTAGGGGTGGGCTTCACCTACGAGCAGTACTTC. Full variable domain (missing parts from reference TRBV7-3 and TRBJ2-7): GAGVSQTPSNKVTEKGKYVELRCDPISGHTALYWYRQSLGQGPEFLIYFQGTGAADDSGLPNDRFFAVRPEGSVSTLKIQRTERGDSAVYLCASSLGVGFTYEQYFGPGTRLTVT.

CDR3 DNA: TGTGCCAGCAGCTTAAATAGCGGGAGTAACACCGGGGAGCTGTTTTTT. Translation: CASSLNSGSNTGELFF. The V call is TRBV7-3, the J call TRBJ2-2; 9 nucleotides align to TRBD2. J lost 2 bases, V lost 1 base, and 2 bases had no gene match. Germline V gene data show CDR1 as SGHTA and CDR2 as FQGTGA. This CDR3 has 16 residues.

The chain carries TRBV7-2 and TRBJ2-7; either TRBD1 or TRBD2 may supply D (6 bases each). Per the germline V gene, CDR1 is SGHTA and CDR2 is FQGNSA. This CDR3 region has 15 residues. V lost 6 bases and J lost 2, with 17 bases in between. CDR3 loop: CASSGGRTVPYEQYF. The CDR3 DNA sequence: TGTGCCAGCAGTGGGGGGCGAACAGTCCCCTACGAGCAGTACTTC.

V gene TRBV4-1 combines with J gene TRBJ2-3; possibly TRBD1 for D (5 bases). In germline, CDR1 is MGHRA, CDR2 YSYEKL. V was trimmed by 1 base and J by 1 base, leaving 12 bases between them. This CDR3 has 16 amino acids. CDR3 nucleotides: TGCGCCAGCAGCCAAGTCTTTGGGGCTGGCACAGATACGCAGTATTTT. It is translated as CASSQVFGAGTDTQYF.

The genes are TRBV6-5 and TRBJ2-7; D uncertain. This CDR3 has 15 amino acids. The V gene lost 0 bases and the J gene lost 3 bases, with 12 bases spanning the gap. Germline CDR1 is MNHEY and CDR2 is SVGAGI. Here the CDR3 DNA reads TGTGCCAGCAGTTACTCGACGGCAGTTTTCTACGAGCAGTACTTC. Protein product: CASSYSTAVFYEQYF.

The chain couples TRBV19 to TRBJ2-7; D is ambiguous. The V and J ends lost 0 bases and 3 bases respectively, with 9 bases between them. The germline CDR1 and CDR2 sequences are LNHDA and SQIVND (reference sequence). This CDR3 has 14 amino acids. The CDR3 loop is CASSIDLLSYEQYF. CDR3 sequence (DNA): TGTGCCAGTAGTATAGATCTTCTAAGCTACGAGCAGTACTTC.

This clone was seen only once. The chain combines TRBV7-2 with TRBJ2-3; no reliable D call. V lost 7 bases to trimming and J lost 2 bases, with 7 bases between them. The germline V gene encodes CDR1 SGHTA and CDR2 FQGNSA. The length of the CDR3 is 12 residues. CDR3 coding DNA: TGTGCCAGCACACGACCCACAGATACGCAGTATTTT. It is translated as CASTRPTDTQYF.

The rearrangement links TRBV7-8 to TRBJ1-3, with no clear D. The CDR3 contains 14 residues. The germline V gene encodes CDR1 SGHVS and CDR2 FQNEAQ. V was pared by 1 base and J by 4 bases, with 8 bases between. The CDR3 is CASSLESFGNTIYF. The CDR3 DNA reads as TGTGCCAGCAGCTTAGAGTCCTTCGGAAACACCATATATTTT.

This clone appeared a single time. CDR3 protein: CASSLKPARYNEQFF. The CDR3 DNA is TGTGCCAGCAGTTTGAAACCCGCTAGGTATAATGAGCAGTTCTTC. The V call is TRBV28, the J call TRBJ2-1, with no clear D. The length of the CDR3 is 15 residues. CDR1 is MDHEN and CDR2 is SYDVKM in the germline V gene. Between the trimmed V and J ends, which lost 3 bases and 7 bases, there was a span of 16 bases.

The chain joins TRBV9 to TRBJ2-1; 11 nucleotides align to TRBD2. Per germline, CDR1 SGDLS and CDR2 YYNGEE. V lost 7 bases to trimming and J lost 0 bases; unmatched junction nucleotides: 0. The CDR3 runs 14 residues. The CDR3 sequence: CASGTSGSYNEQFF. CDR3 in DNA: TGTGCCAGCGGGACTAGCGGCTCCTACAATGAGCAGTTCTTC.

A remark on this clone: Distinct nucleotide sequences in the sample also encode this CDR3. The chain employs TRBV19 and TRBJ1-3, with unresolved D. With 5 bases removed from V and 0 bases from J, the gap between germline ends came to 5 bases. This CDR3 is built from 13 residues. The germline V gene has CDR1 LNHDA and CDR2 SQIVND (reference sequence). CDR3 region: CASSGSSGNTIYF. The CDR3 DNA follows: TGTGCCAGTAGTGGGTCCTCTGGAAACACCATATATTTT.

The CDR3 is CASTQVTSTDTQYF. The CDR3 DNA sequence: TGTGCCAGCACACAGGTGACTAGCACAGATACGCAGTATTTT. The V and J genes are TRBV2 and TRBJ2-3; possibly TRBD1 for D (5 bases). The CDR3 loop spans 14 amino acids. Trimming took 7 bases from V and 0 from J, leaving 11 bases between them. The germline V gene encodes CDR1 SNHLY and CDR2 FYNNEI.

The chain joins TRBV4-3 to TRBJ2-7; D not resolved. This CDR3 contains 16 residues. V lost 1 base, J lost 4 bases, and 17 bases lay in between. Germline V gene data show CDR1 as LGHNA and CDR2 as YSLEER. CDR3: CASSQAYGFANYEQYF. The CDR3 DNA is TGCGCCAGCAGCCAAGCTTACGGGTTCGCTAATTACGAGCAGTACTTC.

This chain connects TRBV19 to TRBJ2-1; D may match TRBD1 or TRBD2 (5 bases each). The CDR3 contains 16 residues. Trimming pared 8 bases from V and 9 bases from J, leaving 26 bases between. Germline loops: CDR1 LNHDA, CDR2 SQIVND (reference sequence). Written as DNA, the CDR3 is TGTGCCAGTTCCTCCGGGGACGCCCTACAGAGGATTGAGCAGTTCTTC. Translated, it gives CASSSGDALQRIEQFF.

The V and J genes are TRBV6-6 and TRBJ2-4; D perhaps matches TRBD2 (6 bases). Trimming left V 5 bases short and J 2 bases short, with 13 bases between. Per germline, CDR1 MNHNY and CDR2 SVGAGI (reference sequence). The CDR3 is 15 amino acids. In DNA form, the CDR3 reads TGTGCCAGCAGTCCTAAACGGGAGCCCAAAAACATTCAGTACTTC. It is translated as CASSPKREPKNIQYF.

The V call is TRBV29-1, the J call TRBJ2-5; D gene ambiguous. Trimming took off 4 bases at V and 2 bases at J, with 14 bases between the two ends. Germline V lookup: CDR1 SQVTM, CDR2 ANQGSEA. This CDR3 spans 14 amino acids. The CDR3 loop reads CSVGHSSGQETQYF. CDR3 DNA sequence: TGCAGCGTTGGGCATTCGTCCGGGCAAGAGACCCAGTACTTC.

This chain connects TRBV5-5 to TRBJ1-3, with D hard to call. The CDR3 spans 13 residues. V was trimmed by 4 bases and J by 7 bases, leaving 12 bases between them. Germline CDR1 reads SGHKS; CDR2 reads YYEKEE (reference sequence). CDR3 region: CASSPLLRNTIYF. DNA for the CDR3: TGTGCCAGCAGCCCCCTCTTAAGGAACACCATATATTTT. Full variable domain (outside the CDR3, taken from reference TRBV5-5 and TRBJ1-3): DAGVTQSPTHLIKTRGQQVTLRCSPISGHKSVSWYQQVLGQGPQFIFQYYEKEERGRGNFPDRFSARQFPNYSSELNVNALLLGDSALYLCASSPLLRNTIYFGEGSWLTVV.

The V gene is TRBV30, the J gene TRBJ1-5; a possible D gene is TRBD1 (6 bases). Deletions cut 0 bases from V and 7 bases from J, with 16 bases between. This CDR3 has 15 residues. Germline V CDR1 and CDR2: GTSNPN, SVGIG (reference sequence). CDR3 DNA sequence: TGTGCCTGGAGTGTACCGTGGGGGCCACGGCAGCCCCAGCATTTT. Its protein is CAWSVPWGPRQPQHF.

This clone was counted between two and nine times. The sample holds other DNA sequences that translate to the same CDR3. This chain joins TRBV28 and TRBJ2-7, with 10 bases lining up with TRBD2. V lost 5 bases to trimming and J lost 1 base; unmatched junction nucleotides: 2. This CDR3 comprises 14 residues. Germline assignment: CDR1 MDHEN and CDR2 SYDVKM. The CDR3 reads CASSRTSGSYEQYF. The CDR3 coding sequence is TGTGCCAGCAGTCGGACTAGCGGTTCCTACGAGCAGTACTTC.

The chain couples TRBV5-1 to TRBJ2-7; no clear D gene. The CDR3 has 19 amino acids. V gave up 0 bases and J gave up 6 bases, with 28 bases separating them. CDR1 SGHRS and CDR2 YFSETQ come from the germline V gene. The CDR3 is CASSLAGGFRAPPTSEQYF. The CDR3 DNA sequence: TGCGCCAGCAGCTTGGCTGGCGGCTTTCGGGCACCGCCCACGAGCGAGCAGTACTTC.

V gene TRBV4-2 combines with J gene TRBJ2-5, with D maybe TRBD2 (5 bases). This CDR3 is 15 amino acids long. Trimming cost V 0 bases and J 1 base, with 9 bases left between them. CDR1 and CDR2 (germline): LGHNA, YNFKEQ. CDR3 residues: CASSQEGGLQETQYF. In nucleotides, the CDR3 is TGTGCCAGCAGCCAAGAAGGCGGGCTCCAAGAGACCCAGTACTTC.

The J gene is TRBJ2-7, the V gene TRBV5-4, with TRBD1 matching 7 bases. Germline trimming cut 4 bases from V and 2 bases from J; bases unmatched to any gene: 9. Germline loops: CDR1 SGHNT, CDR2 YYREEE (reference sequence). This CDR3 has 15 residues. The CDR3 protein is CASSPSPDRPYEQYF. The CDR3 DNA reads as TGTGCCAGCAGCCCCTCCCCGGACAGGCCCTACGAGCAGTACTTC.

The CDR3 protein is CASSLWTGGGGQPQHF. In nucleotides, the CDR3 is TGTGCCAGCAGTTTATGGACAGGGGGAGGAGGTCAGCCCCAGCATTTT. The genes are TRBV28 and TRBJ1-5, with 9 bases lining up with TRBD1. CDR1 and CDR2 from the germline V gene are MDHEN and SYDVKM. V gave up 0 bases and J gave up 6 bases; unmatched junction bases: 6. This CDR3 comprises 16 residues. Full variable domain (outside the CDR3, taken from reference TRBV28 and TRBJ1-5): DVKVTQSSRYLVKRTGEKVFLECVQDMDHENMFWYRQDPGLGLRLIYFSYDVKMKEKGDIPEGYSVSREKKERFSLILESASTNQTSMYLCASSLWTGGGGQPQHFGDGTRLSIL.

This clone has a single count. This chain links TRBV10-3 with TRBJ2-7; TRBD2 is a possible D gene (5 bases). Germline V gene lookup returns CDR1 ENHRY and CDR2 SYGVKD. The CDR3 is 12 residues long. The germline V and J ends were trimmed by 0 bases and 8 bases, with 8 bases remaining between them. CDR3 loop: CAISESWEKQYF. In DNA form, the CDR3 reads TGTGCCATCAGTGAGTCATGGGAGAAGCAGTACTTC.